These 11 T cell receptor beta chains were sequenced from one sample in a study of CD4 T cells in relation to SARS-CoV-2 and coronaviruses. Method: immunoSEQ multiplex PCR; TCRdb's copy keeps in-frame clones and lacks some. The sample shows around 41,000 clones, approximately 80% of them seen only once. Antigen specificity for these receptors is unknown. Sample: naive CD4+ T cells from PBMCs, cultured in vitro. As for subset: naive CD4+ T cells isolated by negative enrichment. The receptors here all came from an adult with COVID-19.

The chain links TRBV6-6 to TRBJ2-5; either TRBD1 or TRBD2 may supply D (5 bases each). CDR1 is MNHNY and CDR2 is SVGAGI in the germline V gene (reference sequence). The germline V and J ends were trimmed by 6 bases and 1 base, with 12 bases remaining between them. The CDR3 is made up of 14 amino acids. CDR3 amino acids: CASSRGSPQETQYF. The CDR3 DNA reads TGTGCCAGCAGCCGGGGCAGTCCCCAAGAGACCCAGTACTTC.

The rearrangement uses TRBV2 and TRBJ2-1; a weak D match, TRBD1 (6 bases). Trimming removed 6 bases from V and 0 bases from J, with 9 bases in between. The germline V gene encodes CDR1 SNHLY and CDR2 FYNNEI. This CDR3 has 14 amino acids. This chain's CDR3 is CASSTGTSYNEQFF. DNA for the CDR3: TGTGCCAGCAGCACAGGGACCTCCTACAATGAGCAGTTCTTC.

The V gene is TRBV27, the J gene TRBJ2-1, with 11 bases fitting TRBD2. V gave up 5 bases and J gave up 7 bases; unmatched junction bases: 13. The CDR3 has 17 residues. CDR1 and CDR2 (germline): MNHEY, SMNVEV (reference sequence). The CDR3 here is CASSPTFMASGRNEQFF. The CDR3 coding sequence is TGTGCCAGCAGTCCAACCTTCATGGCTAGCGGGAGGAATGAGCAGTTCTTC.

A few counts support this clone. The chain couples TRBV18 to TRBJ2-7, with D hard to call. From germline, CDR1 is KGHSH and CDR2 LQKENI. The CDR3 extends over 14 amino acids. V was clipped by 3 bases and J by 6 bases, with 15 bases between them. The DNA for the CDR3 is TGTGCCAGCTCACCTCCGGCAGTATCGGGCGAGCAGTACTTC. Protein: CASSPPAVSGEQYF.

This sequence joins TRBV7-9 and TRBJ2-7; TRBD2 aligns across 8 bases. CDR1 is SEHNR, CDR2 FQNEAQ, per germline (reference sequence). CDR3 length: 15 residues. V lost 5 bases to trimming and J lost 6 bases; unmatched junction nucleotides: 12. The CDR3 DNA sequence: TGTGCCAGCAGCACAAGCGGGAGAGCTCTAGGCGAGCAGTACTTC. This codes for CASSTSGRALGEQYF.

The gene calls are TRBV4-1 and TRBJ1-3; 11 positions match TRBD1. Germline assignment: CDR1 MGHRA and CDR2 YSYEKL. Losses at the gene ends were 3 bases for V and 0 bases for J; bases not matched to a gene: 13. The CDR3 runs 20 residues. CDR3 protein: CASSQFTGTGGSTSGNTIYF. The CDR3 DNA follows: TGCGCCAGCAGCCAGTTCACCGGGACAGGGGGTTCCACCTCTGGAAACACCATATATTTT.

Concerning this clone itself: A read error may produce the germline difference seen at one junction end. This sequence joins TRBV9 and TRBJ2-7; a weak D match, TRBD1 (5 bases). Per the germline V gene, CDR1 is SGDLS and CDR2 is YYNGEE. The CDR3 contains 12 residues. This CDR3 reads CASSVQGGSPIF. The CDR3, as DNA: TGTGCCAGCAGCGTACAGGGTGGCTCCCCCATCTTC.

The chain is built from TRBV5-1 and TRBJ2-1; TRBD2 matches at 9 bases. The CDR3 sequence is 17 residues long. Germline CDR1 reads SGHRS; CDR2 reads YFSETQ. The V gene end was trimmed by 3 bases and the J gene end by 5 bases; junction bases not matched to a gene: 12. The CDR3 spells CASSSPSLAGPHNEQFF. The CDR3 nucleotides are TGCGCCAGCAGCTCGCCTAGTCTAGCGGGGCCCCACAATGAGCAGTTCTTC.

This chain connects TRBV5-1 to TRBJ2-3, with D possibly TRBD1 on 6 matching bases. From germline, CDR1 is SGHRS and CDR2 YFSETQ. This CDR3 comprises 15 residues. V was pared by 1 base and J by 6 bases, with 15 bases between. The CDR3 is CASSLKGTIRDTQYF. The CDR3, as DNA: TGCGCCAGCAGCTTGAAAGGGACAATAAGGGATACGCAGTATTTT.

This chain uses TRBV4-1 with TRBJ2-7; D unclear. The CDR3 totals 15 residues. With 1 base removed from V and 2 bases from J, the gap between germline ends came to 12 bases. The germline V gene has CDR1 MGHRA and CDR2 YSYEKL. CDR3 sequence: CASSQGPADTYEQYF. In DNA, the CDR3 is TGCGCCAGCAGCCAAGGTCCTGCCGATACCTACGAGCAGTACTTC.

This rearrangement joins TRBV2 to TRBJ2-6; D ambiguous. The CDR3 contains 14 residues. Trimming took off 6 bases at V and 0 bases at J, with 6 bases between the two ends. Germline V lookup: CDR1 SNHLY, CDR2 FYNNEI. For the CDR3, the DNA is TGTGCCAGCAGGCCCGTCTCTGGGGCCAACGTCCTGACTTTC. It yields the protein CASRPVSGANVLTF.